This TCR beta chain derives from a study of shared clonotypes between healthy human individuals. About the study: Three CD4 naive, three CD4 memory, two CD8 naive and one CD8 memory plate were used per donor.

CD45RO-negative CD8 cells positively selected for CCR7 made up the naive population, which excluded terminally differentiated effector memory CD45RA+ cells. Turning to this clone: As yet, its antigen is unknown.

Study observations and caveats: What limited the represented genetic and exposure-history diversity was the small number of donors. Several donors showed sharing of about 5.5% of naive CD4 clonotypes. Rarefaction showed that sequencing of sorted subsets was incomplete (despite large depth).

Germline V lookup: CDR1 SGHAT, CDR2 FQNNGV. V was shortened by 7 bases and J by 3 bases, with 12 bases between the two germline ends. The CDR3 loop spans 13 amino acids. Sequencing was performed with immunoSEQ multiplex PCR; in TCRdb, only in-frame clones are kept and a portion is missing. The sample lists some 2,100,000 clones; about 92% were seen once. The chain joins TRBV11-2 to TRBJ1-1, with a possible D match to TRBD1 (6 bases). The sample comprised naive CD8+ T cells from PBMCs. The TCR was taken from a man aged 18 to 35 in good health. Some clones in this sample may be carry-over from other donors' samples. CDR3: CASKGVGHTEAFF. The DNA for the CDR3 is TGTGCCAGCAAGGGGGTCGGCCACACTGAAGCTTTCTTT.